This entry lists 10 T cell receptor beta chains sequenced from one sample in a study of T cell repertoires in ileal Crohn's disease (dated by TCRdb to the late 2010s). Receptor libraries were prepared by the immunoSEQ multiplex PCR assay. Drawn from immuneACCESS, this table holds only the in-frame rearrangements with V and J called that TCRdb kept. Clones are partly lost; checked studies trace under half to an unresolved V gene and leave the rest unexplained. The sample includes more than 15,000 clones, with about 60% observed a single time. Roughly 6.3% of the sample goes to the ten largest clones. Sequencing was carried out using ileal tissue. The source of these receptors is an adult with Crohn's disease.

Only one count was recorded for this clone. V is TRBV30 and J is TRBJ2-1; TRBD1 aligns across 7 bases. V trimming: 2 bases; J trimming: 7 bases; junction bases outside the gene matches: 8. The CDR3 totals 14 residues. Germline V gene lookup returns CDR1 GTSNPN and CDR2 SVGIG (reference sequence). CDR3 sequence: CAWSLGDSVNEQFF. Written as DNA, the CDR3 is TGTGCCTGGAGTCTAGGGGACAGCGTTAATGAGCAGTTCTTC.

The V call is TRBV28, the J call TRBJ1-3; no definite D call. The V gene's germline CDR1 is MDHEN and CDR2 SYDVKM. Trimming cost V 3 bases and J 0 bases, with 6 bases left between them. The CDR3 sequence is 14 residues long. CDR3 nucleotide sequence: TGTGCCAGCAGTTTGGGAGGCTCTGGAAACACCATATATTTT. It translates to CASSLGGSGNTIYF.

CDR3 residues: CAISAEAPNEKLFF. CDR3 sequence (DNA): TGTGCCATCAGTGCAGAGGCCCCTAATGAAAAACTGTTTTTT. The chain employs TRBV10-3 and TRBJ1-4, with unresolved D. The CDR3 spans 14 residues. Trimming removed 4 bases from V and 3 bases from J, with 9 bases in between. Germline assignment: CDR1 ENHRY and CDR2 SYGVKD.

The V gene is TRBV4-3, the J gene TRBJ2-1; tentatively, D is TRBD2 (5 bases). Germline V gives CDR1 LGHNA, CDR2 YSLEER. Trimming took 1 base from V and 5 from J, leaving 12 bases between them. The CDR3 length is 15 residues. The CDR3 here is CASSQGVSANNEQFF. The CDR3 DNA follows: TGCGCCAGCAGCCAAGGTGTTAGCGCGAACAATGAGCAGTTCTTC.

This rearrangement joins TRBV2 to TRBJ1-1; D is perhaps TRBD1 (6 bases). Germline V gene data show CDR1 as SNHLY and CDR2 as FYNNEI. The CDR3 is 14 amino acids. V lost 7 bases and J 4 bases, leaving 16 bases between the germline ends. CDR3 nucleotide sequence: TGTGCCAGCACTAGGGGGGGGAGAGGCACTGAAGCTTTCTTT. Translating gives CASTRGGRGTEAFF.

This clone appeared a single time. The V call is TRBV4-3, the J call TRBJ2-7, with D possibly matching TRBD1 (6 bases). The CDR3 has 14 residues. Per the germline V gene, CDR1 is LGHNA and CDR2 is YSLEER. V was clipped by 4 bases and J by 3 bases, with 13 bases between them. The CDR3: CASSLGAGNYEQYF. Written as DNA, the CDR3 is TGCGCCAGCAGCCTGGGGGCAGGGAACTACGAGCAGTACTTC.

Only a few counts were recorded for this clone. V usage is TRBV2 and J usage is TRBJ1-1; a possible D gene is TRBD1 (5 bases). Trimming pared 4 bases from V and 3 bases from J, leaving 12 bases between. Germline-derived CDR1 and CDR2 are SNHLY and FYNNEI. CDR3 length: 14 amino acids. CDR3 amino acids: CASSVSRAYTEAFF. For the CDR3, the DNA is TGTGCCAGCAGTGTCTCCAGGGCCTACACTGAAGCTTTCTTT.

The J gene is TRBJ2-5, the V gene TRBV27; tentatively, D is TRBD2 (5 bases). The J call may not be correct, given that the DNA end is closer to TRBJ2-7. Germline-derived CDR1 and CDR2 are MNHEY and SMNVEV (reference sequence). This CDR3 is 14 amino acids long. CDR3 nucleotides: TGTGCCAGCACACTGAGCCGGGACTCCTACGAGCAGTACTTC. This sequence encodes CASTLSRDSYEQYF.

This clone has a single count. The V and J genes are TRBV19 and TRBJ1-2; unclear D gene. The germline gives CDR1 LNHDA, CDR2 SQIVND (reference sequence). Trimming removed 8 bases at V and 0 bases at J, with 16 bases between. The CDR3 extends over 15 amino acids. The CDR3 is CASVEEGSANYGYTF. The CDR3 DNA sequence: TGTGCCAGTGTAGAGGAAGGTTCAGCTAACTATGGCTACACCTTC.

The chain uses TRBV2 and TRBJ2-1; 10 positions match TRBD1. Per the germline V gene, CDR1 is SNHLY and CDR2 is FYNNEI. The CDR3 contains 16 residues. After removal of 3 bases from V and 6 bases from J, the junction contained 8 bases not matched to a gene. The chain's CDR3 is CASSDSGTGAFNEQFF. The CDR3 DNA reads as TGTGCCAGCAGTGATTCGGGGACAGGGGCCTTCAATGAGCAGTTCTTC.